This T cell receptor (beta chain) came from a study of T cell responses to AZD1222 COVID-19 vaccine. General observations from the study: Repertoire sampling occurred only after the peak T cell response. Reports say nearly half of spike-specific TCRs go after unmutated variant regions.

Sequencing was performed with immunoSEQ multiplex PCR; in TCRdb, only in-frame clones are kept and a portion is missing. Of more than 100,000 clones in the sample, roughly 91% were seen once. The CDR3 has 15 residues. Germline values: CDR1 SGHDN, CDR2 FVKESK. The V and J ends lost 4 bases and 7 bases respectively, with 14 bases between them. Worth noting for this clone: What it recognizes is unknown.

The source is an adult in good health. The starting material was peripheral blood, obtained on day 0 of AZD1222 vaccination. The chain links TRBV14 to TRBJ1-6, with D unclear. Written as DNA, the CDR3 is TGTGCCAGCAGCCGCGCGGGCAGCAGGAATTCACCCCTCCACTTT. Translation: CASSRAGSRNSPLHF.